This TCR beta chain originates from a study of OX40 agonist ivuxolimab in advanced cancers. There are 15 residues in the CDR3. Sequencing was performed with immunoSEQ multiplex PCR; in TCRdb, only in-frame clones are kept and a portion is missing. The profile shows more than 65,000 clones, about nine tenths of them singletons. This TCR came from an adult with an advanced solid tumor such as melanoma, head and neck, liver or kidney cancer. Here the sequenced sample was CD4+ or CD8+ T cells sorted from blood, taken in a trial of the OX40 agonist ivuxolimab. The V gene is TRBV21-1, the J gene TRBJ2-7; TRBD2 is taken as the D call from the table, unchecked against the DNA. TRBV21-1 is reported as a pseudogene. CDR3 in amino acids: CASSRRTGGPGEQYF. The CDR3 nucleotides read TGTGCCAGCAGCAGAAGGACGGGAGGGCCGGGCGAGCAGTACTTC.